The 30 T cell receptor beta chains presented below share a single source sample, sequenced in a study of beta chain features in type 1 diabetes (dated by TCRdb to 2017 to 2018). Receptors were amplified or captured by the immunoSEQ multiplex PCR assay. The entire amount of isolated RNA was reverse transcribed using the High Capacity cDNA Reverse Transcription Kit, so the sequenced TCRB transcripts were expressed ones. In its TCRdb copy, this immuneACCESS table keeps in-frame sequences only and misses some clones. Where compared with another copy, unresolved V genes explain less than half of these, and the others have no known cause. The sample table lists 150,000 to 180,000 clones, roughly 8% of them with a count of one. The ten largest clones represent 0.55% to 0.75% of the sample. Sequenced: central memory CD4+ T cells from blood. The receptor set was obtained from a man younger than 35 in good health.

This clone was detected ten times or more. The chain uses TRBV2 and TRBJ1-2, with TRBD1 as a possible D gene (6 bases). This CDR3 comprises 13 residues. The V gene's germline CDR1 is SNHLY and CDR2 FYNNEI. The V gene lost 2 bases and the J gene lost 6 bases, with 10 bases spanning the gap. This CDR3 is CASSEWTANGYTF. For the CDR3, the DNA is TGTGCCAGCAGTGAATGGACAGCTAATGGCTACACCTTC.

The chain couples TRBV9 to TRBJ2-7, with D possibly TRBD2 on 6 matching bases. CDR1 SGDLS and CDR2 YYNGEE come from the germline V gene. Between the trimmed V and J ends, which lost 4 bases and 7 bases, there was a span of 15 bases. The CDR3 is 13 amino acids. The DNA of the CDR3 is TGTGCCAGCAGCCCCCCTTACGGGAGAGAGCAGTACTTC. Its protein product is CASSPPYGREQYF.

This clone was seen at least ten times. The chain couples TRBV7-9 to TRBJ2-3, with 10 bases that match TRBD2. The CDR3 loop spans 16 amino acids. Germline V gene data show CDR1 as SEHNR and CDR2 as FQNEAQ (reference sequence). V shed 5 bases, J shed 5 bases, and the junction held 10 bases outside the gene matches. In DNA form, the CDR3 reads TGTGCCAGCAGCCAAGACCTAGCGGGGGAAATAGATACGCAGTATTTT. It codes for CASSQDLAGEIDTQYF.

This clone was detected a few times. CDR3 in DNA: TGTGCCAGCACCGAGTCACTAGCCAAAAACATTCAGTACTTC. It yields the protein CASTESLAKNIQYF. The chain employs TRBV7-3 and TRBJ2-4; unclear D gene. V was trimmed by 7 bases and J by 0 bases, leaving 10 bases between them. The CDR3 loop spans 14 amino acids. CDR1 and CDR2 (germline): SGHTA, FQGTGA.

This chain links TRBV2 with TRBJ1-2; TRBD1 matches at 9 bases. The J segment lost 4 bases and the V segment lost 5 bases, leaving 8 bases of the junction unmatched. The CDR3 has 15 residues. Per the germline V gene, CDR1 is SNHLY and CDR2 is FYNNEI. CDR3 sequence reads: CASSTQQGAAYGYTF. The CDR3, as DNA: TGTGCCAGCAGTACACAACAGGGGGCGGCCTATGGCTACACCTTC. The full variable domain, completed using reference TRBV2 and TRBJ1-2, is EPEVTQTPSHQVTQMGQEVILRCVPISNHLYFYWYRQILGQKVEFLVSFYNNEISEKSEIFDDQFSVERPDGSNFTLKIRSTKLEDSAMYFCASSTQQGAAYGYTFGSGTRLTVV.

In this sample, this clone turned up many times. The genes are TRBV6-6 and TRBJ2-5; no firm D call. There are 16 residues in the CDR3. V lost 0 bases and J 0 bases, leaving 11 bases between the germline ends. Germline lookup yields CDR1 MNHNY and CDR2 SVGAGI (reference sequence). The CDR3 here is CASSYSGFGYQETQYF. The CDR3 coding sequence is TGTGCCAGCAGTTACTCGGGCTTTGGGTACCAAGAGACCCAGTACTTC.

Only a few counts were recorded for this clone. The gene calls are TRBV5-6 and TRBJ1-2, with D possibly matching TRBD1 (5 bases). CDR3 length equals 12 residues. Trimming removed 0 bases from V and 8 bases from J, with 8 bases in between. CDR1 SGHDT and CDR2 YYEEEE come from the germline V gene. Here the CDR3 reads CASSLERGGYTF. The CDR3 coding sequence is TGTGCCAGCAGCTTGGAGCGGGGCGGCTACACCTTC.

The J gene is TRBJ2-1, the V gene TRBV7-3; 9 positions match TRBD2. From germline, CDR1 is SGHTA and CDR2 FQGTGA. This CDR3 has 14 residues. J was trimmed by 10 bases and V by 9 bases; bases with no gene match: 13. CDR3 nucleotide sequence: TGTGCCAGGACCTTATGGCGGGAGGGCCGGGAGCAGTTCTTC. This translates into CARTLWREGREQFF.

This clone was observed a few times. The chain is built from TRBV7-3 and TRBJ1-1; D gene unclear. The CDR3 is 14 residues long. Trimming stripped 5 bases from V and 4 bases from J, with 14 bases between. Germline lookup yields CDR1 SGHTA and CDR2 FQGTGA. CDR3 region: CASSPRDGGTEAFF. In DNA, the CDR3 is TGTGCCAGCAGCCCGAGGGATGGCGGCACTGAAGCTTTCTTT.

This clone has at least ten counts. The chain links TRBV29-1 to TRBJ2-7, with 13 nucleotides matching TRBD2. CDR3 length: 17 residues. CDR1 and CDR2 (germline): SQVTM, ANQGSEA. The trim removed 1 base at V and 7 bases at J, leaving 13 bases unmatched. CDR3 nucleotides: TGCAGCGTTGAAGGGTCTCGGACTAGCGGGAGACTGGGGGAGCAGTACTTC. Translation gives CSVEGSRTSGRLGEQYF.

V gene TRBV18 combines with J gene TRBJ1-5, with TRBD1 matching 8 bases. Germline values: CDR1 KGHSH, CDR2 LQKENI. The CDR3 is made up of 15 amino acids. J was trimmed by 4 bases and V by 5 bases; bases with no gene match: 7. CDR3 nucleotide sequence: TGTGCCAGCTCATCCTTCACAGGGGGAAATCAGCCCCAGCATTTT. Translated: CASSSFTGGNQPQHF.

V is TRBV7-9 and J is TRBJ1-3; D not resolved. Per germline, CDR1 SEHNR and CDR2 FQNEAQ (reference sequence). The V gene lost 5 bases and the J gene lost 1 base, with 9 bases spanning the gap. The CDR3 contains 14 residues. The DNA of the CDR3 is TGTGCCAGCAGCCTGAGGGTTTCTGGAAACACCATATATTTT. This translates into CASSLRVSGNTIYF.

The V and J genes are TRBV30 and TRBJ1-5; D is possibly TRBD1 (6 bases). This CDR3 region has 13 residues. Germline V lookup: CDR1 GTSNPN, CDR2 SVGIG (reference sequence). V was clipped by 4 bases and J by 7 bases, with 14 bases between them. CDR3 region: CAWKGEGAQPQHF. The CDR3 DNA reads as TGTGCCTGGAAGGGGGAGGGCGCCCAGCCCCAGCATTTT.

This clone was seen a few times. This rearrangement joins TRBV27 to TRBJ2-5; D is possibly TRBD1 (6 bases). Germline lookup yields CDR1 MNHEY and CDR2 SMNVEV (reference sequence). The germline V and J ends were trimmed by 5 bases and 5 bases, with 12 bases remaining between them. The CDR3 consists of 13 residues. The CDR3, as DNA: TGTGCCAGCAGTAAAAGGACAGACGAGACCCAGTACTTC. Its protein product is CASSKRTDETQYF.

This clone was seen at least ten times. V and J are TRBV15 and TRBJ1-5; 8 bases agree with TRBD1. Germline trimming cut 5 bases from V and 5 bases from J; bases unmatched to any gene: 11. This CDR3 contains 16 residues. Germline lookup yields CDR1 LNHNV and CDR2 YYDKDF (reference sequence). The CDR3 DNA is TGTGCCACCAGCGACGATCGGACAGGGAGTTATCAGCCCCAGCATTTT. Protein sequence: CATSDDRTGSYQPQHF.

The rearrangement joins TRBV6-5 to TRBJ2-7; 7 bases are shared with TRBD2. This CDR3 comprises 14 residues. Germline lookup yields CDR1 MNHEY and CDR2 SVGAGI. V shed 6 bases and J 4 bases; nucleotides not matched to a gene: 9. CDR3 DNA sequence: TGTGCCAGCAGCATACTTGGCGGGGGTTACGAGCAGTACTTC. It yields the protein CASSILGGGYEQYF.

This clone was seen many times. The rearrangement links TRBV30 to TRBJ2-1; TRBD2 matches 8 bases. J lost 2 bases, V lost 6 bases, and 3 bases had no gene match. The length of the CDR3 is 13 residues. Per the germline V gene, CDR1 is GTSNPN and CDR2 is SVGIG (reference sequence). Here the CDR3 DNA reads TGTGCCTGTAAACTAGCGGCCTACAATGAGCAGTTCTTC. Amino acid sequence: CACKLAAYNEQFF.

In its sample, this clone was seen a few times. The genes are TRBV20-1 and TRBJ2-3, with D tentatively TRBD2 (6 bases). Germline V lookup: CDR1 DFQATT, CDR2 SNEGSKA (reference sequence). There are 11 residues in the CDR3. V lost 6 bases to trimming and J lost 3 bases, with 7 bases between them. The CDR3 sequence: CSAGGTDTQYF. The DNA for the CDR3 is TGCAGTGCCGGAGGGACAGATACGCAGTATTTT.

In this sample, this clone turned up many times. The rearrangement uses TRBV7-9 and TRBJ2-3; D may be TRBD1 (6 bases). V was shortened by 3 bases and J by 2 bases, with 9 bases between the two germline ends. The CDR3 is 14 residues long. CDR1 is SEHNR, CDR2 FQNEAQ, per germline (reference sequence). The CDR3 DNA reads TGTGCCAGCAGCTTCGACAGGTACACAGATACGCAGTATTTT. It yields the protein CASSFDRYTDTQYF.

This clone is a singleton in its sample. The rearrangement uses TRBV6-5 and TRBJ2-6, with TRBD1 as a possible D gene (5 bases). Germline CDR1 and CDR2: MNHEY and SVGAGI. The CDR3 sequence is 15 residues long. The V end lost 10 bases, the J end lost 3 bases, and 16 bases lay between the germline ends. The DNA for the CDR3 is TGTGCCATCAAAGGGGCACTCGGTGGGGCCAACGTCCTGACTTTC. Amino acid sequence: CAIKGALGGANVLTF.

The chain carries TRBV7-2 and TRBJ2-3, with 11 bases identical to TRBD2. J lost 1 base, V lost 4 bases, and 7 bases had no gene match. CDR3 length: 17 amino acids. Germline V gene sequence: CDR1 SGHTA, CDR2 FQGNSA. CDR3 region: CASSSPVGLAGTDTQYF. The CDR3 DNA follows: TGTGCCAGCAGCTCCCCGGTGGGACTAGCGGGCACAGATACGCAGTATTTT.

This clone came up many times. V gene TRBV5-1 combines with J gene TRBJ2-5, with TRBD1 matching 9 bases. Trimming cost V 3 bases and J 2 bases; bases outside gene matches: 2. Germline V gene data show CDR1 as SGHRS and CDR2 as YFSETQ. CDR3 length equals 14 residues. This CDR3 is CASSWDRAQETQYF. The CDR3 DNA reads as TGCGCCAGCAGCTGGGACAGGGCTCAAGAGACCCAGTACTTC.

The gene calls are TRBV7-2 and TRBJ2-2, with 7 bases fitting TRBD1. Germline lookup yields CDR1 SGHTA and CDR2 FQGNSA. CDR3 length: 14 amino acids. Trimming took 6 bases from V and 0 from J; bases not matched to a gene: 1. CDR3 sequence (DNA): TGTGCCAGCAGTGACAGGGCGAACACCGGGGAGCTGTTTTTT. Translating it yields CASSDRANTGELFF.

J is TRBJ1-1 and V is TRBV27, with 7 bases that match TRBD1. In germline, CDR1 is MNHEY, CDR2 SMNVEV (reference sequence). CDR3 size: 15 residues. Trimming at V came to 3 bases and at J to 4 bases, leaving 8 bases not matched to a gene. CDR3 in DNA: TGTGCCAGCAGTTTTAGAGGGACAGTGAGCACTGAAGCTTTCTTT. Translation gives CASSFRGTVSTEAFF.

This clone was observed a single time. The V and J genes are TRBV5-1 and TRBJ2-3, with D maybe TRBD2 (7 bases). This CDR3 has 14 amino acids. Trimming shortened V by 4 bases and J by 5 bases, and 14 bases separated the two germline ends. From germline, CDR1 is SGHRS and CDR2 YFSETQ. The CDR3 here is CASSLWGGQDTQYF. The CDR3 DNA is TGCGCCAGCAGCCTTTGGGGGGGGCAAGATACGCAGTATTTT.

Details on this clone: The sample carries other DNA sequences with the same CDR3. CDR3 residues: CASSFDLGGTDTQYF. CDR3 DNA: TGTGCCAGCAGCTTTGACCTCGGAGGCACAGATACGCAGTATTTT. The chain recombines TRBV5-4 with TRBJ2-3; no clear D. Germline-derived CDR1 and CDR2 are SGHNT and YYREEE (reference sequence). The V end was cut by 2 bases, the J end by 1 base, with 11 bases between. CDR3 length equals 15 residues.

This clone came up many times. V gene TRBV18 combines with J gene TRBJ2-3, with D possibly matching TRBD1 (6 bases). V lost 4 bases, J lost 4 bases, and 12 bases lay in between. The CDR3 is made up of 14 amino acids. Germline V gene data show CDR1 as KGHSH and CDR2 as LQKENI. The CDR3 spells CASSRQAPPDTQYF. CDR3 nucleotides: TGTGCCAGCTCACGACAGGCGCCTCCAGATACGCAGTATTTT.

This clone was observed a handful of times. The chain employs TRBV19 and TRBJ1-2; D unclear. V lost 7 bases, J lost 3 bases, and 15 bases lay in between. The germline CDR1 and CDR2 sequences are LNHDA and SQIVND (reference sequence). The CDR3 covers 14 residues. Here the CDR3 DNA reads TGTGCCAGTACCGCCCGACAAGGCGACTATGGCTACACCTTC. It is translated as CASTARQGDYGYTF.

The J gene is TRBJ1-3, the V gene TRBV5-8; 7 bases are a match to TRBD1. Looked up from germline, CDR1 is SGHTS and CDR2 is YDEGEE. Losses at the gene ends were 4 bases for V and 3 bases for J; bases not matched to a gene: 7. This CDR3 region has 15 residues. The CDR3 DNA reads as TGTGCCAGCAGCCCGAGGACAGGCGTTGGAAACACCATATATTTT. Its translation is CASSPRTGVGNTIYF. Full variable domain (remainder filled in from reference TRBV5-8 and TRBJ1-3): EAGVTQSPTHLIKTRGQQATLRCSPISGHTSVYWYQQALGLGLQFLLWYDEGEERNRGNFPPRFSGRQFPNYSSELNVNALELEDSALYLCASSPRTGVGNTIYFGEGSWLTVV.

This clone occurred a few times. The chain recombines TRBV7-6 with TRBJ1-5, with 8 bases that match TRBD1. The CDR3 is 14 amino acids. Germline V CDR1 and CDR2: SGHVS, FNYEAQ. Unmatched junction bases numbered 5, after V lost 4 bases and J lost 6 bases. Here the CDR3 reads CASSSGQGSQPQHF. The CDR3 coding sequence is TGTGCCAGCAGCTCTGGACAGGGCAGTCAGCCCCAGCATTTT.